This TCR beta chain was documented in a study of early T cells in non-severe SARS-CoV-2 infection. Researchers tagged individual cDNA molecules with unique molecular identifiers. Each CDR3 protein gets one entry after TCRdb re-called the 5' RACE reads with MiXCR. The repertoire includes 55,000 to 65,000 distinct CDR3 sequences, about 9.1% of them detected once, and 8% to 9% sits in the top ten. This clonotype was found a few times. The sample was whole blood. This sequence was found in an adult who was a healthcare worker with PCR-confirmed SARS-CoV-2 infection or an uninfected control (not recorded which).

The CDR3 region has the DNA TGTGCCAGCAGTCTTACCGGGACAGGGAGGTTAGGCTACACCTTC. Translation: CASSLTGTGRLGYTF. The rearrangement uses TRBV12-3 or TRBV12-4 and TRBJ1-2, with TRBD1 matching 9 bases. V lost 5 bases, J lost 8 bases, and 12 bases stayed unmatched. The CDR3 sequence is 15 residues long.